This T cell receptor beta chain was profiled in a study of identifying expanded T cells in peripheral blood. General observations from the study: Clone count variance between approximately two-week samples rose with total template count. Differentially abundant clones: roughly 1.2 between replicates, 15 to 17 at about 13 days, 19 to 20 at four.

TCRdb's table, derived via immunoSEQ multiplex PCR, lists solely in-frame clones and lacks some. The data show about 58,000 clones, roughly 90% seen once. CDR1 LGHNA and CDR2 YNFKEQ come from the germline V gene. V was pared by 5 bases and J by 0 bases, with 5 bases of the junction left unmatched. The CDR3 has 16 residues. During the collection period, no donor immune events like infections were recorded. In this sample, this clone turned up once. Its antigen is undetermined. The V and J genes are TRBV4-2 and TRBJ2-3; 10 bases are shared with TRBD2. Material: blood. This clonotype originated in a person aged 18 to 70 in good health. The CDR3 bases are TGTGCCAGCAGCTCCCGGACTAGCGGAAGCACAGATACGCAGTATTTT. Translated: CASSSRTSGSTDTQYF.